One and the same sample provided the 24 T cell receptor beta chains below, sequenced in a study of blood T cell repertoires in COVID-19. Sequencing was performed with immunoSEQ multiplex PCR; in TCRdb, only in-frame clones are kept and a portion is missing. Found here are around 380,000 clones, about 89% of them singletons; the top ten hold 1.3%. The sequenced sample consisted of PBMCs or T cells enriched from blood (not recorded which). The receptors stem from a man aged 25 to 40 who had recovered from COVID-19.

In its sample, this clone was seen once. This chain links TRBV4-2 with TRBJ1-1; 10 bases match TRBD1. Germline CDR1 reads LGHNA; CDR2 reads YNFKEQ. Trimming cost V 1 base and J 8 bases; bases outside gene matches: 7. This CDR3 has 15 residues. The CDR3 region has the DNA TGTGCCAGCAGCCAAGTTTCTGGACAGGGGGTAGAAGCTTTCTTT. Residues: CASSQVSGQGVEAFF.

This chain's CDR3 is CASSPRGTVNYGYTF. As DNA, the CDR3 is TGTGCCAGTAGTCCCCGCGGGACGGTTAACTATGGCTACACCTTC. The rearrangement joins TRBV19 to TRBJ1-2, with D possibly being TRBD1 (5 bases). The CDR3 loop spans 15 amino acids. Looked up from germline, CDR1 is LNHDA and CDR2 is SQIVND (reference sequence). Trimming stripped 5 bases from V and 1 base from J, with 14 bases between. The full variable domain, in which reference TRBV19 and TRBJ1-2 provide the parts outside the CDR3, is DGGITQSPKYLFRKEGQNVTLSCEQNLNHDAMYWYRQDPGQGLRLIYYSQIVNDFQKGDIAEGYSVSREKKESFPLTVTSAQKNPTAFYLCASSPRGTVNYGYTFGSGTRLTVV.

V usage is TRBV7-9 and J usage is TRBJ1-1, with D unresolved. V was shortened by 0 bases and J by 6 bases, with 14 bases between the two germline ends. Germline CDR1 reads SEHNR; CDR2 reads FQNEAQ (reference sequence). The length of the CDR3 is 15 residues. CDR3 sequence: CASSLAMAPTSEAFF. CDR3 nucleotides: TGTGCCAGCAGCTTAGCCATGGCCCCCACGTCTGAAGCTTTCTTT.

The rearrangement uses TRBV5-8 and TRBJ1-5; D is uncertain. Looked up from germline, CDR1 is SGHTS and CDR2 is YDEGEE. V lost 0 bases and J lost 3, with 4 bases in between. There are 13 residues in the CDR3. CDR3 protein: CASSLGLNQPQHF. CDR3 sequence (DNA): TGTGCCAGCAGCTTGGGTCTCAATCAGCCCCAGCATTTT.

This chain links TRBV9 with TRBJ2-5, with D maybe TRBD1 (6 bases). Germline V gives CDR1 SGDLS, CDR2 YYNGEE. The V and J ends lost 0 bases and 4 bases respectively, with 10 bases between them. This CDR3 comprises 14 residues. DNA for the CDR3: TGTGCCAGCAGCGTAGCACAGGGAAGAGAGACCCAGTACTTC. Its protein is CASSVAQGRETQYF.

The rearrangement links TRBV9 to TRBJ1-2, with 7 bases lining up with TRBD1. The length of the CDR3 is 13 residues. Per the germline V gene, CDR1 is SGDLS and CDR2 is YYNGEE. The trim removed 6 bases at V and 4 bases at J, leaving 6 bases unmatched. CDR3 loop: CASTSGDSYGYTF. CDR3 DNA: TGTGCCAGCACCTCCGGGGACAGCTATGGCTACACCTTC.

This chain uses TRBV3-1 (or the pseudogene TRBV3-2) with TRBJ1-6, with 7 bases lining up with TRBD1. This CDR3 has 14 residues. Germline V gene sequence: CDR1 LGHDT, CDR2 YNNKEL (reference sequence). V shed 4 bases and J 10 bases; nucleotides not matched to a gene: 7. CDR3 in amino acids: CASSPGQAVSPLHF. As DNA, the CDR3 is TGTGCCAGCAGCCCAGGACAGGCGGTGTCACCCCTCCACTTT.

CDR3 nucleotides: TGTGCCAGCAGTCCAGACAGGGGAAGGGAGTATTTT. Amino acid sequence: CASSPDRGREYF. The J gene is TRBJ2-3, the V gene TRBV12-3 or TRBV12-4; 8 nucleotides match TRBD1. With V trimmed by 5 bases and J by 13 bases, 8 bases remained unmatched. CDR3 length: 12 residues.

V and J are TRBV2 and TRBJ1-2; tentative D call: TRBD1 (5 bases). Deletions cut 6 bases from V and 1 base from J, with 15 bases between. The germline V gene encodes CDR1 SNHLY and CDR2 FYNNEI. CDR3 size: 15 residues. CDR3: CASSQGRANNYGYTF. CDR3 coding DNA: TGTGCCAGCAGCCAAGGCAGGGCAAATAACTATGGCTACACCTTC.

This rearrangement joins TRBV30 to TRBJ1-2; tentatively, D is TRBD1 (6 bases). The ends were cut back, 3 bases at V and 6 bases at J, with 17 bases in the middle. The germline V gene encodes CDR1 GTSNPN and CDR2 SVGIG (reference sequence). The CDR3 is made up of 14 amino acids. In nucleotides, the CDR3 is TGTGCCTGGAGCCAACTGATAGGGGGTCATGGCTACACCTTC. Its translation: CAWSQLIGGHGYTF.

This chain's CDR3 is CASSQPGQGPHQPQHF. The DNA for the CDR3 is TGCGCCAGCAGCCAACCCGGACAGGGCCCCCATCAGCCCCAGCATTTT. V is TRBV4-1 and J is TRBJ1-5; 8 positions match TRBD1. The CDR3 runs 16 residues. Unmatched junction bases numbered 8, after V lost 2 bases and J lost 5 bases. Germline lookup yields CDR1 MGHRA and CDR2 YSYEKL.

The rearrangement joins TRBV11-2 to TRBJ2-2; D unclear. The CDR3 is 14 residues long. Trimming took off 1 base at V and 5 bases at J, with 8 bases between the two ends. The V gene's germline CDR1 is SGHAT and CDR2 FQNNGV. CDR3 sequence reads: CASSLVPPTGELFF. CDR3 DNA sequence: TGTGCCAGCAGCTTAGTTCCCCCTACCGGGGAGCTGTTTTTT.

This chain connects TRBV4-1 to TRBJ2-2; 9 nucleotides agree with TRBD2. The CDR3 length is 17 residues. CDR1 MGHRA and CDR2 YSYEKL come from the germline V gene. Trimming removed 3 bases from V and 6 bases from J; junction bases left unmatched: 11. For the CDR3, the DNA is TGCGCCAGCAGCCAGATTTCCTCCGGGACTAGCCCCGGGGAGCTGTTTTTT. Its protein product is CASSQISSGTSPGELFF.

This clone was detected a few times. This rearrangement joins TRBV7-9 to TRBJ2-7, with a possible D match to TRBD1 (7 bases). From germline, CDR1 is SEHNR and CDR2 FQNEAQ (reference sequence). The V gene lost 5 bases and the J gene lost 3 bases, with 20 bases spanning the gap. The CDR3 is 16 amino acids. DNA for the CDR3: TGTGCCAGCAGCGGGGGGACAGCCAGGACCAACTACGAGCAGTACTTC. Its translation is CASSGGTARTNYEQYF.

This chain links TRBV7-9 with TRBJ1-5, with 8 bases aligning to TRBD1. The germline CDR1 and CDR2 sequences are SEHNR and FQNEAQ (reference sequence). The J segment lost 3 bases and the V segment lost 5 bases, leaving 6 bases of the junction unmatched. The CDR3 consists of 15 residues. The DNA of the CDR3 is TGTGCCAGCAGCGCGACAGGGGAGACCAATCAGCCCCAGCATTTT. Translated: CASSATGETNQPQHF.

This chain uses TRBV6-5 with TRBJ2-5, with 7 positions matching TRBD2. Germline CDR1 MNHEY, CDR2 SVGAGI. The length of the CDR3 is 15 residues. The V gene end was trimmed by 6 bases and the J gene end by 5 bases; junction bases not matched to a gene: 12. CDR3 protein: CASRGLRALDETQYF. As DNA, the CDR3 is TGTGCCAGCAGGGGACTAAGGGCGTTGGATGAGACCCAGTACTTC.

The chain has TRBV5-1 and TRBJ2-3, with 10 bases fitting TRBD2. Germline V lookup: CDR1 SGHRS, CDR2 YFSETQ. The CDR3 has 18 residues. The junction had 14 bases not matched to a gene; V was cut back by 2 bases and J by 5 bases. In nucleotides, the CDR3 is TGCGCCAGCAGCTTAAGGCCCCGAAGCGGGGGGGCCGAAGATACGCAGTATTTT. Translated: CASSLRPRSGGAEDTQYF.

The chain employs TRBV5-1 and TRBJ2-3; D gene uncertain. Trimming shortened V by 0 bases and J by 1 base, and 12 bases separated the two germline ends. The CDR3 is made up of 16 amino acids. The V gene's germline CDR1 is SGHRS and CDR2 YFSETQ. This CDR3 is CASSLAAGSRTDTQYF. The CDR3 DNA sequence: TGCGCCAGCAGCTTGGCGGCAGGCTCACGCACAGATACGCAGTATTTT.

This clone was counted once. The V gene is TRBV14, the J gene TRBJ1-2; 8 positions match TRBD1. Trimming removed 1 base from V and 8 bases from J; junction bases left unmatched: 9. This CDR3 contains 15 residues. Germline V gene lookup returns CDR1 SGHDN and CDR2 FVKESK. The CDR3 sequence is CASSQVTGANQGYTF. CDR3 sequence (DNA): TGTGCCAGCAGCCAAGTGACAGGGGCCAATCAGGGCTACACCTTC.

The V call is TRBV10-3, the J call TRBJ2-3; D is undetermined. Germline V gene sequence: CDR1 ENHRY, CDR2 SYGVKD. V was trimmed by 0 bases and J by 4 bases, leaving 8 bases between them. There are 14 residues in the CDR3. CDR3 DNA sequence: TGTGCCATCAGTGAGTCAACCGGAGCAGATACGCAGTATTTT. Translated, it gives CAISESTGADTQYF.

The chain couples TRBV9 to TRBJ1-4; TRBD1 might be the D (5 bases). Germline CDR1 and CDR2: SGDLS and YYNGEE. The CDR3 has 16 residues. V dropped 0 bases and J dropped 8 bases, with 17 bases sitting between them. The CDR3, as DNA: TGTGCCAGCAGCGTAGGTCCCACCCGGGGGGAAGAAAAACTGTTTTTT. Amino acids: CASSVGPTRGEEKLFF.

The chain has TRBV3-1 (or the pseudogene TRBV3-2) and TRBJ2-3, with TRBD2 matching over 10 bases. CDR3 length equals 16 residues. V was pared by 1 base and J by 1 base, with 2 bases of the junction left unmatched. Germline CDR1 and CDR2: LGHDT and YNNKEL (reference sequence). The CDR3 bases are TGTGCCAGCAGCCAAGCCCTAGCGGGGGGCACAGATACGCAGTATTTT. Translating it yields CASSQALAGGTDTQYF.

This chain connects TRBV7-9 to TRBJ2-2; D call uncertain. The CDR3 length is 15 residues. Germline loops: CDR1 SEHNR, CDR2 FQNEAQ (reference sequence). The ends were cut back, 5 bases at V and 8 bases at J, with 18 bases in the middle. CDR3 nucleotide sequence: TGTGCCAGCAGCCATACTATGCTAGGAGAGGGGGAGCTGTTTTTT. Protein: CASSHTMLGEGELFF.

The chain couples TRBV2 to TRBJ1-6; D not certain. Per the germline V gene, CDR1 is SNHLY and CDR2 is FYNNEI. The CDR3 is made up of 16 amino acids. The V and J ends lost 8 bases and 3 bases respectively, with 17 bases between them. For the CDR3, the DNA is TGTGCCAGCGTTGGGAGTCAAACCCTCTATAATTCACCCCTCCACTTT. Its translation is CASVGSQTLYNSPLHF.